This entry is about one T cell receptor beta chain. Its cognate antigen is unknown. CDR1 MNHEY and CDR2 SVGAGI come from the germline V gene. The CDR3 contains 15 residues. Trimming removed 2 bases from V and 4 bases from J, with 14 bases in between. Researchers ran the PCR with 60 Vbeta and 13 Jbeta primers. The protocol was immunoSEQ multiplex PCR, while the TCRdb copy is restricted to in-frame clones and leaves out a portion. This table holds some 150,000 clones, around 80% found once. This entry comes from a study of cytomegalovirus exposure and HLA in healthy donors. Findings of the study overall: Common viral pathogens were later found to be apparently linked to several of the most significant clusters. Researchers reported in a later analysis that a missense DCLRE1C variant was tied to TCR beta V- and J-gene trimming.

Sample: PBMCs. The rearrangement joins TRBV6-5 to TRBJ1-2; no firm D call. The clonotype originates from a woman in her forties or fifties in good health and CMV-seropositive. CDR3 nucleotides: TGTGCCAGCAGTTACAGGAGGGCAGCCAGCTATGGCTACACCTTC. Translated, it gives CASSYRRAASYGYTF.